This paragraph reports one T cell receptor beta chain. This specimen includes other DNA sequences encoding the same CDR3. The data are from a study of blood T cell repertoires in COVID-19. Background on the study: Some COVID-19 samples were acute and others convalescent; all came from the United States, Italy and Spain.

V lost 2 bases to trimming and J lost 9 bases, with 5 bases between them. This CDR3 has 11 residues. The germline CDR1 and CDR2 sequences are SEHNR and FQNEAQ (reference sequence). Original processing methods: Researchers report that nucleated cell counts were estimated from reference gene primer amplification. Sequencing used immunoSEQ multiplex PCR; TCRdb keeps in-frame clones, though not all of them. The V and J calls and the clone size are those of that table, but D and trimming were determined from the DNA. The top ten hold 12% of the sample, which has more than 90,000 clones, about 85% seen once.

The receptor comes from a human donor in a cohort sampled during active COVID-19. This chain joins TRBV7-9 and TRBJ2-1; D unresolved. The sample was peripheral blood. The CDR3 loop reads CASSLTSEQFF. The CDR3 bases are TGTGCCAGCAGCTTAACAAGTGAGCAGTTCTTC.